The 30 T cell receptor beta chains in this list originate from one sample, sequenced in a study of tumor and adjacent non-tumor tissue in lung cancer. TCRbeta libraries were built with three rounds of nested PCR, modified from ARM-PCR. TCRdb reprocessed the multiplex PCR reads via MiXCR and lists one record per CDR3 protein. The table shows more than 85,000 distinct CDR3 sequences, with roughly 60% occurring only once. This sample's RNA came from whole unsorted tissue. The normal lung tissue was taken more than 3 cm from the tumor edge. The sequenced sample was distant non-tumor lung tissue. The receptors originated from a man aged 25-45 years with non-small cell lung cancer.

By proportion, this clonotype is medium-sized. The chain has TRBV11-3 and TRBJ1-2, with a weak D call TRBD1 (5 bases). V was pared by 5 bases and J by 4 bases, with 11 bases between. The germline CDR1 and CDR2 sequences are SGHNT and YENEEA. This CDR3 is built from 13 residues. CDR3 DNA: TGTGCCAGCAGCGATCGGGGCCCCTATGGCTACACCTTC. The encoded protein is CASSDRGPYGYTF.

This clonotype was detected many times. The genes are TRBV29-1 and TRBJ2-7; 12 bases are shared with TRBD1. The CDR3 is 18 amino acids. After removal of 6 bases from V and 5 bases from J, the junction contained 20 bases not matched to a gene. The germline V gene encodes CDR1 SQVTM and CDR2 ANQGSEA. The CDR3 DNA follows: TGCAGCGTCCCCGGGACAGGGGGCGCGGGACTATCAACCCACGAGCAGTACTTC. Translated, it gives CSVPGTGGAGLSTHEQYF.

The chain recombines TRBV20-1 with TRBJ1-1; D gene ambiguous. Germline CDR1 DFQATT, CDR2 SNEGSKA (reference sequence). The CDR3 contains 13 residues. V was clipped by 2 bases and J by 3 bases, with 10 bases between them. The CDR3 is CSARTDMDTEAFF. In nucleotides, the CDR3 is TGCAGTGCTAGAACAGACATGGACACTGAAGCTTTCTTT.

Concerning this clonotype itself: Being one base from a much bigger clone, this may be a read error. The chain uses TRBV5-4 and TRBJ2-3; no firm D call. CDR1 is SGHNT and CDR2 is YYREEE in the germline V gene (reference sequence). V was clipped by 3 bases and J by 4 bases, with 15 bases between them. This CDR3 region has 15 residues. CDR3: CASSSLTVRADTQYF. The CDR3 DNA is TGTGCCAGCAGCTCCTTAACGGTTAGGGCAGATACGCAGTATTTT.

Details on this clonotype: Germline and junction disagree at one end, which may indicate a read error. CDR3 loop: CASSDRDTGELYF. DNA for the CDR3: TGTGCCAGCAGTGACAGGGACACCGGGGAGCTGTATTTT. V usage is TRBV6-4 and J usage is TRBJ2-2, with D possibly matching TRBD1 (6 bases). CDR1 is MRHNA and CDR2 is SNTAGT in the germline V gene. The CDR3 is 13 amino acids.

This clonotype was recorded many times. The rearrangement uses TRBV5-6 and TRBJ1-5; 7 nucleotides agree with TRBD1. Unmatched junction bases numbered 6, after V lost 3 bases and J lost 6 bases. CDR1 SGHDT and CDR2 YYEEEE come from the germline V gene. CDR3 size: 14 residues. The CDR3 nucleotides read TGTGCCAGCAGCTACGGACAGGAGACTCAGCCCCAGCATTTT. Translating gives CASSYGQETQPQHF. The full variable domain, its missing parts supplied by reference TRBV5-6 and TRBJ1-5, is DAGVTQSPTHLIKTRGQQVTLRCSPKSGHDTVSWYQQALGQGPQFIFQYYEEEERQRGNFPDRFSGHQFPNYSSELNVNALLLGDSALYLCASSYGQETQPQHFGDGTRLSIL.

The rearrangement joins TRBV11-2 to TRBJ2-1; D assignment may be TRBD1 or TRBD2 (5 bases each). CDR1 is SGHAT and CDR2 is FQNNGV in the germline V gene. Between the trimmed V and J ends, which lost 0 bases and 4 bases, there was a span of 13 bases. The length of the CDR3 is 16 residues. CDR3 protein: CASSLEVSEGYNEQFF. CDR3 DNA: TGTGCCAGCAGCTTAGAGGTTAGCGAGGGGTACAATGAGCAGTTCTTC.

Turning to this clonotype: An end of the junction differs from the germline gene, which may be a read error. The CDR3 here is CTSTHSGRVTKNIRYF. The CDR3 DNA reads TGTACCAGCACCCACTCAGGCAGGGTGACCAAAAACATTCGGTACTTC. V and J are TRBV11-1 and TRBJ2-4; D is possibly TRBD1 (5 bases). The CDR3 runs to 16 residues. CDR1 SGHAT and CDR2 FQDESV come from the germline V gene (reference sequence).

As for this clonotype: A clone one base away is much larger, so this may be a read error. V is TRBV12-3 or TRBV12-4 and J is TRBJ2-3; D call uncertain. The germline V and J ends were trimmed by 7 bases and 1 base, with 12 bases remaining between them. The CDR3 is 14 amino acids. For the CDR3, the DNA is TGTGCCAGCACCTCGTCACATGGCACAGATACGCAGTATTTT. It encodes CASTSSHGTDTQYF.

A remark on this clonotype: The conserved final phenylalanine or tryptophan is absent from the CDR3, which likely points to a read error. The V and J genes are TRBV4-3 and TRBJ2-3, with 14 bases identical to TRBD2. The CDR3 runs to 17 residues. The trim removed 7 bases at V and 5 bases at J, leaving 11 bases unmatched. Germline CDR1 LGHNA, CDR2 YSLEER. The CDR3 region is CASNHRLAGGPGDTQYL. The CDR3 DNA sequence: TGCGCCAGCAACCATAGACTAGCGGGGGGGCCGGGAGATACGCAGTATTTA.

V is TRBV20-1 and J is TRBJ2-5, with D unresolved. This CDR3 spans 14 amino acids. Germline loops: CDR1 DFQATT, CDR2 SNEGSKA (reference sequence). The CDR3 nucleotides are TGCAATGTCGCCCTCGCCCACCAAGAAGGGACCCAGTACTTC. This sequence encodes CNVALAHQEGTQYF.

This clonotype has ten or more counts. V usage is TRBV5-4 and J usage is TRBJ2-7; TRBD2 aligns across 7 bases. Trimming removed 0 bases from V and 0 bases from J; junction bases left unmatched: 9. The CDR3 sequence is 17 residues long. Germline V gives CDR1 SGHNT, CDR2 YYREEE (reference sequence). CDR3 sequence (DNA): TGTGCCAGCAGCTTGGTTGTTGTAGCGGGTAACTCCTACGAGCAGTACTTC. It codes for CASSLVVVAGNSYEQYF.

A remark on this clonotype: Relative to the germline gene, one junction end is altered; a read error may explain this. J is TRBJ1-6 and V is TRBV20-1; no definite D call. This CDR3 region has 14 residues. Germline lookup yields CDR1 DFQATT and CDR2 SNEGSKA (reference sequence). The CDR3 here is CNARDWTIDSLLHF. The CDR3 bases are TGCAATGCTAGAGACTGGACGATTGATTCACTCCTCCACTTT.

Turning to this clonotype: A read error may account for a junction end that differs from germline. In nucleotides, the CDR3 is TGTGCCGGCAGTCCTCGGGCCGCGTTGGGGGATACGCACTATTTT. Residues: CAGSPRAALGDTHYF. V gene TRBV6-6 combines with J gene TRBJ2-3; D may match TRBD1 or TRBD2 (5 bases each). Looked up from germline, CDR1 is MNHNY and CDR2 is SVGAGI (reference sequence). This CDR3 contains 15 residues.

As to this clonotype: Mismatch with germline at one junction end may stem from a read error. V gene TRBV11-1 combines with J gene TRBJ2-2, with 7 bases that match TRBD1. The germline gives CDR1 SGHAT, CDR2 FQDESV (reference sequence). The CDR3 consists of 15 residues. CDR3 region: CASSPRPQGTGKLFF. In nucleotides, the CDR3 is TGTGCCAGTAGCCCAAGGCCACAGGGGACCGGGAAGCTGTTTTTT.

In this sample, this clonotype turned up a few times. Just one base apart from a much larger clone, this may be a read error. The CDR3 here is CASSTRRSYNEQFF. As DNA, the CDR3 is TGTGCCAGCAGCACGCGGCGGTCGTACAATGAGCAGTTCTTC. The chain recombines TRBV6-5 with TRBJ2-1; D remains ambiguous. The V gene lost 6 bases and the J gene lost 4 bases, with 13 bases spanning the gap. Germline CDR1 and CDR2: MNHEY and SVGAGI. There are 14 residues in the CDR3.

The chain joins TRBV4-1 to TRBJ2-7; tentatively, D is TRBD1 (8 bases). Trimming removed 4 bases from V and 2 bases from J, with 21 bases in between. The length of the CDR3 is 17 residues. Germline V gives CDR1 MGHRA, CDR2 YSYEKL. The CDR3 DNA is TGCGCCAGCAGCCCTTTGTACCGGACAGGGAGGGCCTACGAGCAGTACTTC. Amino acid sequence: CASSPLYRTGRAYEQYF.

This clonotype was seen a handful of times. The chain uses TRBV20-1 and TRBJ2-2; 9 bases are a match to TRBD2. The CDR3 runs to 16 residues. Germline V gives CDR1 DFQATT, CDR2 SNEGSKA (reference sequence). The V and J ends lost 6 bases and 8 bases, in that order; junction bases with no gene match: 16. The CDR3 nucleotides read TGCAGTGCCCTCAGCCGTCTAGCGGGGCGGGCGGGGGAGCTGTTTTTT. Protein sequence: CSALSRLAGRAGELFF.

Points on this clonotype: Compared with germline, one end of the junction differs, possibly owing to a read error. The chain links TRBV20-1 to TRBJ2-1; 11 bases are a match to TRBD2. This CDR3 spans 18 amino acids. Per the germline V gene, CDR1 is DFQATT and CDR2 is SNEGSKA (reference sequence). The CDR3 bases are TGCAGTGTCAGACATACTAGCGGGGGCCGTAGCTCCTACAATGGGCAGTTCTTC. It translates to CSVRHTSGGRSSYNGQFF.

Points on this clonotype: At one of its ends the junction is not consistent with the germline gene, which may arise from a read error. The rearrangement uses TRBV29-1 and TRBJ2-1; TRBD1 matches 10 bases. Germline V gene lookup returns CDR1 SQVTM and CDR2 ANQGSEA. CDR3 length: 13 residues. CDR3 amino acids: CSLVDRGFNEQFF. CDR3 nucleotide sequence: TGCAGCCTTGTGGACAGGGGGTTTAATGAGCAATTCTTC.

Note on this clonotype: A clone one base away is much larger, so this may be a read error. The CDR3 loop reads CANSRPGNQPQHF. The CDR3 DNA follows: TGCGCCAACAGCCGTCCGGGGAATCAGCCCCAGCATTTT. The chain recombines TRBV4-1 with TRBJ1-5; D gene uncertain. The CDR3 extends over 13 amino acids. Per germline, CDR1 MGHRA and CDR2 YSYEKL.

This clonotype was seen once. CDR3 sequence reads: CSDLRQGTGAQYF. CDR3 DNA sequence: TGCAGCGACCTCCGACAGGGCACAGGTGCGCAGTATTTT. The V gene is TRBV29-1, the J gene TRBJ2-3; TRBD1 matches 7 bases. The V and J ends lost 7 bases and 10 bases, in that order; junction bases with no gene match: 14. The V gene's germline CDR1 is SQVTM and CDR2 ANQGSEA. There are 13 residues in the CDR3.

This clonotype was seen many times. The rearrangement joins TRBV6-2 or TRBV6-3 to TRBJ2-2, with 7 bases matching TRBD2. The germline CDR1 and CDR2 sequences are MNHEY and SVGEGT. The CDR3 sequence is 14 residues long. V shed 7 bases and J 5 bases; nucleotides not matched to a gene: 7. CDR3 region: CASTQLGGTGELFF. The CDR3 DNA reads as TGTGCCAGCACCCAACTGGGGGGGACCGGGGAGCTGTTTTTT.

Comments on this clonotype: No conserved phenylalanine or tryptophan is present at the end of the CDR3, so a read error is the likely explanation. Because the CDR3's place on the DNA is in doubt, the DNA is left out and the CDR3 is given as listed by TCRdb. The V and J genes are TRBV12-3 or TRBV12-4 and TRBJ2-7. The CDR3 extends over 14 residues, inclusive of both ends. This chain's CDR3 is CASSLGLPPYEQCL.

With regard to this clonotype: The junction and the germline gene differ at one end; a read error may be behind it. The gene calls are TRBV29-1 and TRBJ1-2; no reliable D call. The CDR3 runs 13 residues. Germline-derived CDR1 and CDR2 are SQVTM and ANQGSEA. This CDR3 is CSTSDNRVYGYTF. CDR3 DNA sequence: TGCAGCACTTCAGACAATCGGGTGTATGGCTACACTTTC. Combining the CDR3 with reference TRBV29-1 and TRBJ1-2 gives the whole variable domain SAVISQKPSRDICQRGTSLTIQCQVDSQVTMMFWYRQQPGQSLTLIATANQGSEATYESGFVIDKFPISRPNLTFSTLTVSNMSPEDSSIYLCSTSDNRVYGYTFGSGTRLTVV.

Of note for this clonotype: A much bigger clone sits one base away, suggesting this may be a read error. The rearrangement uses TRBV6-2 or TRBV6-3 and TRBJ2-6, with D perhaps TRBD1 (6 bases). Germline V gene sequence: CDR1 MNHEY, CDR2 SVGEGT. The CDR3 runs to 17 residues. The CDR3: CASRLLTGYSGTNVLTF. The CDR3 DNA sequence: TGTGCCAGCAGGCTCCTGACAGGCTACTCTGGGACCAACGTCCTGACTTTC.

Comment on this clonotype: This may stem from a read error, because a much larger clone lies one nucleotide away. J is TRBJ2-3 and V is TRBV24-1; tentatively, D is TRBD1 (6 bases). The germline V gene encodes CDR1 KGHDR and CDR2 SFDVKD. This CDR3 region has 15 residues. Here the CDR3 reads CGTSGGQGMRNTQYF. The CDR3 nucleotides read TGTGGCACCAGTGGGGGACAAGGAATGAGGAATACGCAGTATTTT.

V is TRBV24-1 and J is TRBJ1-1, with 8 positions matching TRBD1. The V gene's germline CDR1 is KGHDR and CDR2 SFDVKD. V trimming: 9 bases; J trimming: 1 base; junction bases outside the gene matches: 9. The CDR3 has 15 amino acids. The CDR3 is CATRAATGGNTEAFF. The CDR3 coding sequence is TGTGCCACCCGTGCCGCTACAGGGGGGAACACTGAAGCTTTCTTT.

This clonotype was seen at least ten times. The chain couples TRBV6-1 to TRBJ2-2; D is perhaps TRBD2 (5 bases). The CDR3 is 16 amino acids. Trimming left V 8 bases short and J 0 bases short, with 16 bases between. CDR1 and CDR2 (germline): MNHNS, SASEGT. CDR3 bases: TGTGCCAGCCTCGGGGTAGACACAGCGAACACCGGGGAGCTGTTTTTT. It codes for CASLGVDTANTGELFF.

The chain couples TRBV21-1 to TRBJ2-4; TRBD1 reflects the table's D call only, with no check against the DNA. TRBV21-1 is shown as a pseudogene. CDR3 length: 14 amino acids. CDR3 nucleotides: TGTGCCAGCAGCAACAGGGGGTCCAAAAACATTCAGTACTTC. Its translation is CASSNRGSKNIQYF.